This T cell receptor beta chain was sequenced in a study of blood T cell repertoires in COVID-19. Across the study: Acute and convalescent COVID-19 specimens originated in the United States, Italy and Spain. Sources were T cells, B-cell-depleted T cells, or PBMCs; the material itself was cDNA or gDNA.

Deletions cut 0 bases from V and 5 bases from J, with 10 bases between. Germline V lookup: CDR1 SGHDN, CDR2 FVKESK. The CDR3 has 15 residues. Study processing details: Amplification of reference gene primers provided the estimated nucleated cell counts. Libraries were prepared by immunoSEQ multiplex PCR; TCRdb keeps only in-frame clonotypes and omits some of them. Clone size and the V and J calls come from that table; the DNA yielded D and trimming. The sample has about 94,000 clones; about 82% are singletons. This chain joins TRBV14 and TRBJ2-2; possible D gene TRBD2, 6 bases. The source of this sequence is a woman aged 55-69 years in a cohort sampled during active or convalescent COVID-19. The sequencing input was peripheral blood. The CDR3 DNA reads as TGTGCCAGCAGCCAAGATCGGAGGGAGACCGGGGAGCTGTTTTTT. It encodes CASSQDRRETGELFF.